This T cell receptor (beta chain) was recorded in a study of beta chain features in type 1 diabetes. Points from the study as a whole: Among patients, naive, central memory and Treg TCRB repertoires appeared more similar than among healthy donors.

Cells sorted by CD45RO/CCR7/CD25/CD127/CD95/CD27 comprised CD4+ naive, central memory, regulatory and stem cell-like memory cells. This clone was recorded a few times. What it binds is unknown. Germline assignment: CDR1 SQVTM and CDR2 ANQGSEA. V lost 6 bases, J lost 3 bases, and 10 bases stayed unmatched. The CDR3 extends over 14 amino acids. Expressed TCRB transcripts got sequenced, as all isolated RNA was reverse transcribed. Data came from immunoSEQ multiplex PCR; TCRdb stores just in-frame clones and leaves some out. There are around 350,000 clones in the sample; around 12% occur only once, and 0.015% to 0.02% lies in the top ten.

This clonotype originated in a man between 18 and 29 years old in good health. Sequenced: naive CD4+ T cells from blood. V usage is TRBV29-1 and J usage is TRBJ1-1; TRBD1 agrees at 7 bases. CDR3 loop: CSVGTEGYHTEAFF. The CDR3 bases are TGCAGCGTCGGGACAGAGGGGTACCACACTGAAGCTTTCTTT.